Listed below are T cell receptor beta chains from one sample, sequenced in a study of blood T cell repertoires in COVID-19. Produced via immunoSEQ multiplex PCR; TCRdb's table is partial and in-frame only. The sample carries tens of thousands of clones, just over 85% recorded once. The specimen was peripheral blood. These receptors were obtained from a human donor in a cohort sampled during active COVID-19. Each CDR3 is given without its conserved first and last residue. D genes are given only for firm matches. Size is stated for part of the rows, as once, few or many counts, or as a class when the clone is expanded.

d_gene: TRBD2; abundance: .; v_gene: TRBV5-1; CDR3aa: ASREPGLAV
d_gene: TRBD1; abundance: .; v_gene: TRBV19; CDR3aa: ASRGQGASSNTEAF
d_gene: .; abundance: .; v_gene: TRBV5-4; CDR3aa: ASSWRLADTQY
d_gene: .; abundance: .; v_gene: TRBV11-2; CDR3aa: ATALDWITTGELF
d_gene: TRBD2; abundance: .; v_gene: TRBV7-9; CDR3aa: ASSSAGTSGSYNEQF
d_gene: TRBD1; abundance: .; v_gene: TRBV5-4; CDR3aa: ASRPGTGGGTDTQY
d_gene: TRBD1; abundance: .; v_gene: TRBV28; CDR3aa: ASTYRDRVLSHEQY
d_gene: .; abundance: .; v_gene: TRBV25-1; CDR3aa: ASTRATNEKLF
d_gene: TRBD2; abundance: .; v_gene: TRBV3-1/TRBV3-2; CDR3aa: ASSLAGGRYEQY
d_gene: TRBD1; abundance: .; v_gene: TRBV18; CDR3aa: ASSPRTGNQETQY
d_gene: TRBD2; abundance: .; v_gene: TRBV7-9; CDR3aa: ASSNLNGTRAKNIQY
d_gene: .; abundance: few; v_gene: TRBV30; CDR3aa: AWSSQDNQPQH
d_gene: .; abundance: .; v_gene: TRBV15; CDR3aa: ATSRDAIYEQY
d_gene: TRBD1; abundance: .; v_gene: TRBV23-1; CDR3aa: ASSLLQGGTGEKLF
d_gene: .; abundance: .; v_gene: TRBV6-5; CDR3aa: ASSYAIGGQQTQY
d_gene: TRBD2; abundance: .; v_gene: TRBV3-1/TRBV3-2; CDR3aa: ASTLAGGRSYNEQF
d_gene: .; abundance: .; v_gene: TRBV7-2; CDR3aa: ASSMDSNINYGYT